This T cell receptor (beta chain) comes out of a study of PD-L1 blockade in urothelial cancer (dated by TCRdb to 2016 to 2017). Broadly, across the study: Every patient began therapy in 2014 and was given atezolizumab 1,200 mg intravenously every 3 weeks. About 90% of the roughly 29 patients were identified as males with urothelial cancer of bladder origin, and a prior smoking history was reported by 18 of 29 patients. Patients had an ECOG performance status of 0 or 1 and had received between 0 and 3 prior chemotherapy regimens. Blood samples were analyzed at two time points: 3 weeks after treatment start (second dose) and 6 weeks after treatment start. Blood samples gave median yields of about 150,000 T cells and 65,000 to 85,000 unique TCRs, along with a median clonality of around 0.075. The study was an exploratory multi-omic analysis of somatic, immune and clinical correlates of response to PD-L1 blockade with atezolizumab in urothelial cancer. Pretreatment tumor samples, along with matched peripheral blood serially collected before and after atezolizumab treatment, were subjected to TCR sequencing. Durable clinical benefit meant progression-free survival longer than 6 months, and TCR features were also tested against progression-free and overall survival. In the same patients who had TCR sequencing, pretreatment tumors also underwent whole exome sequencing and RNA sequencing. Durable clinical benefit was achieved by nine patients but not by the remaining 20. Pretreatment blood TCR-seq was available for 30 or so patients, at least one posttreatment blood collection was obtained for around 25 patients, and tumor TCR-seq was available for around 25 patients.

Reading the label with the study, this specimen's time point is: peripheral blood 6 weeks after treatment start. The cohort included about 27 patients with locally advanced or metastatic urothelial carcinoma who were treated at Memorial Sloan Kettering on a trial protocol. Peripheral blood mononuclear cells were collected pretreatment and during treatment, with between 1 and 8 total time points obtained per patient. The Qiagen DNeasy Blood extraction kit was used to purify genomic DNA from total PBMCs and from tumor samples. PBMCs were collected pretreatment and during treatment, and were isolated and stored as previously described. Each PCR received spiked-in synthetic TCR analog templates so that absolute template abundance could be estimated from read counts. The immunoSEQ assay was used to amplify TCRbeta CDR3 regions from genomic DNA with bias-controlled V and J gene primers. Rearranged TCRbeta segments were sequenced at approximately 20X coverage. Under the source paper's analysis protocol: Clustering was used to correct sequencing errors, and CDR3s were annotated against IMGT to assign V, D and J genes. Only productive TCRbeta rearrangements were used in downstream analyses, excluding out-of-frame or stop-codon sequences. To compute clonality, Shannon entropy was normalized by the log of the number of unique productive sequences and then subtracted from one. Fisher's exact test with Benjamini-Hochberg correction, using a cutoff of adjusted p below 0.01, was how clones that differed between time points or between blood and tumor were identified. As stored in TCRdb, this immuneACCESS dataset retains in-frame rearrangements with V and J assigned. A fraction of the clones does not appear; measured against another copy, unresolved V genes explain less than half of the discrepancy, and the remainder lacks a known reason. Clone size and V and J calls were adopted from that table, with D and trimming inferred from the DNA. A total of some 110,000 clones appear in this sample, around 89% of them only once. The top ten clonotypes cover over 1.5% of the sample.

As regards this clone: The target of this receptor is not known. One base away there is no much larger clone; base qualities are not given.

CDR1 MNHEY and CDR2 SVGAGI were looked up in the germline V gene. V loses 0 bases, J loses 7 bases, and the germline ends lie 9 bases apart. There are 13 amino acids in the CDR3, from cysteine to phenylalanine inclusive. Just the 39-base CDR3 DNA is kept, in frame starting at base 1. Summary of the overall study and its limitations: Small sample size (n ≈ 30) and many exploratory analyses mean the results are intended to be hypothesis-generating. At 3 weeks after the start of treatment, tumor-associated TCR clones in peripheral blood had expanded more in patients with durable benefit (n ≈ 24, p = 0.022). Improved progression-free and overall survival was associated with having pretreatment peripheral blood TCR clonality below the median.

The source of this sequence is a man aged 55-75 years with urothelial cancer. The chain is encoded by TRBV6-5 joined to TRBJ1-1; matching of 5 bases hints at TRBD1 as the D gene. The material was PBMCs, obtained around atezolizumab (anti-PD-L1) treatment. At the DNA level, the sequence is TGTGCCAGCAGTTACTCGTTACAGGATGAAGCTTTCTTT. Its coded protein is CASSYSLQDEAFF.